This TCR beta chain was recovered during a study of vaccination and CD4 T cells after COVID-19. Background on the study: Two mRNA vaccine doses were given, either BNT162b2 or mRNA-1273. Overlapping peptides covering the spike proteins of SARS-CoV-2, HCoV-NL63, HCoV-OC43 and HCoV-229E were added to stimulate cells.

The CDR3 sequence is 10 residues long. Germline CDR1 SQVTM, CDR2 ANQGSEA. Trimming shortened V by 6 bases and J by 3 bases, and 5 bases separated the two germline ends. The Oncomine TCR Beta short-read assay was what sequenced the DNA obtained from cultured CD4+ T cells. From CD4+ T cells that had been cultured, genomic DNA was extracted. TCRdb fed the PCR reads into MiXCR, producing one record per CDR3 protein. The data hold about 10,000 distinct CDR3 sequences, with 55% to 75% observed a single time. A word on this clonotype: Its antigen is currently unknown.

The treatment was: roughly 11-day PBMC culture with coronavirus spike peptide pools or control peptides (ViraFEST assay). Once peptide pools had expanded antigen-specific T cells, ViraFEST sequenced TCRs. The genes are TRBV29-1 and TRBJ2-5, with D hard to call. This receptor was obtained from a human donor who had recovered from COVID-19. The sample was CD4+ T cells from blood, cultured in vitro. CDR3 sequence: CSVSEETQYF. The CDR3 bases are TGCAGCGTCTCAGAAGAGACCCAGTACTTC.